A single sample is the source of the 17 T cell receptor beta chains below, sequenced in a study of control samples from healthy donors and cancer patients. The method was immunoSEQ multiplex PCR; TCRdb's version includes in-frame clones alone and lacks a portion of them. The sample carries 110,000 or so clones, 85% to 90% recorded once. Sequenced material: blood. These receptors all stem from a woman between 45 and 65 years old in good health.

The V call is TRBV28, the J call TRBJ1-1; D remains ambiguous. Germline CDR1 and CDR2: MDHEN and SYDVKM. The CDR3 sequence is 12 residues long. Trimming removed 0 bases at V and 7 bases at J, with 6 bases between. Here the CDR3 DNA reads TGTGCCAGCAGTTTATGGTCAGTTGAAGCTTTCTTT. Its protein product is CASSLWSVEAFF.

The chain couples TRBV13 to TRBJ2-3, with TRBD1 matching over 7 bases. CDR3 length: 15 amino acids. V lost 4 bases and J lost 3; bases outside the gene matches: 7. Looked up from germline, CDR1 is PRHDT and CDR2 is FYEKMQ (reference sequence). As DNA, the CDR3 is TGTGCCAGCAGCTCGCTCAGGGGGAGTACAGATACGCAGTATTTT. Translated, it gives CASSSLRGSTDTQYF.

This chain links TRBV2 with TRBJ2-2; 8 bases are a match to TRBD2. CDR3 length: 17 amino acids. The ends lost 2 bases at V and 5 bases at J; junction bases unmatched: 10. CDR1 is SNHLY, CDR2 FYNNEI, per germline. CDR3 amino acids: CASSEQRSGAGTGELFF. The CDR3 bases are TGTGCCAGCAGTGAACAGCGTAGCGGGGCTGGGACCGGGGAGCTGTTTTTT.

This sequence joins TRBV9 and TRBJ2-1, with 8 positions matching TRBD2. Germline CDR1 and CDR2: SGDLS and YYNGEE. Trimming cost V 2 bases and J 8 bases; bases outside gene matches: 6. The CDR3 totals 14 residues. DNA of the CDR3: TGTGCCAGCAGCGTCCTAGTCGGGGGGGATGAGCAGTTCTTC. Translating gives CASSVLVGGDEQFF.

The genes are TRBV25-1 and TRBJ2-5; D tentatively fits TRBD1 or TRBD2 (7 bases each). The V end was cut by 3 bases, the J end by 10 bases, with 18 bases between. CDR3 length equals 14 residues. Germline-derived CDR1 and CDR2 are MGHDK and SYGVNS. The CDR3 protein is CASSEYRGGVGQYF. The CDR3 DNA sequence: TGTGCCAGCAGTGAGTACAGGGGAGGGGTAGGCCAGTACTTC.

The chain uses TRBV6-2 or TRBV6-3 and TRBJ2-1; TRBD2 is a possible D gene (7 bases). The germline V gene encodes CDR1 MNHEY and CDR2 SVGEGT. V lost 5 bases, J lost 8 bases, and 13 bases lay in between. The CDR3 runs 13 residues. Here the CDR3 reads CASSKGGAHEQFF. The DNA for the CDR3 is TGTGCCAGCAGTAAAGGGGGGGCCCATGAGCAGTTCTTC.

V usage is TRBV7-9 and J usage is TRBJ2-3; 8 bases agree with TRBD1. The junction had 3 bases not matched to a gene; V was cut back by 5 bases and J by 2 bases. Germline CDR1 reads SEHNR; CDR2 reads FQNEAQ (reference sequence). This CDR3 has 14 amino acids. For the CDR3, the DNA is TGTGCCAGCAGCGACAGGGGAAACACAGATACGCAGTATTTT. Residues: CASSDRGNTDTQYF.

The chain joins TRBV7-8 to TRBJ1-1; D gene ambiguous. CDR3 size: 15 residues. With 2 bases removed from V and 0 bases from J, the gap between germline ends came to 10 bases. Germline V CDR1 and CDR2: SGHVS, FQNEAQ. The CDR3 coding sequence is TGTGCCAGCAGCTTATCATCACAGATGAACACTGAAGCTTTCTTT. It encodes CASSLSSQMNTEAFF.

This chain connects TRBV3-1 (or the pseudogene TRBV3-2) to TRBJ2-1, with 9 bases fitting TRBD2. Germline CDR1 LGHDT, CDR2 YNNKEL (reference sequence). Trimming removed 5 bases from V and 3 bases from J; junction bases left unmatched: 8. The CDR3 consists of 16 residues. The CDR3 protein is CASSDRLADYYNEQFF. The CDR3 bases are TGTGCCAGCAGCGATCGACTAGCGGACTACTACAATGAGCAGTTCTTC.

Here the CDR3 DNA reads TGTGCCAGCAGCCGGGGACAGGGATCGAATGAGCAGTTCTTC. Translating gives CASSRGQGSNEQFF. J is TRBJ2-1 and V is TRBV7-7; 9 positions agree with TRBD1. Germline V lookup: CDR1 SSHAT, CDR2 FNYEAQ (reference sequence). This CDR3 spans 14 amino acids. The junction had 6 bases not matched to a gene; V was cut back by 5 bases and J by 7 bases.

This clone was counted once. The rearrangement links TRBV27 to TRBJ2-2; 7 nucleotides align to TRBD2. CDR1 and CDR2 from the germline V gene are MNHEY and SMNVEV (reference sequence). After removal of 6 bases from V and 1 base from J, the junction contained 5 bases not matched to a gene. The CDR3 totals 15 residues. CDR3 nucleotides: TGTGCCAGCAGGATGACTAGCCTGAACACCGGGGAGCTGTTTTTT. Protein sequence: CASRMTSLNTGELFF.

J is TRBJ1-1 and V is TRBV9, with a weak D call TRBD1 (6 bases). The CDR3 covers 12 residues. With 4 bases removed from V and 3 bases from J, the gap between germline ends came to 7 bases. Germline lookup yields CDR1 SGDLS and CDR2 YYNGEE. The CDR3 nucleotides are TGTGCCAGCAGCTGGACAGACACTGAAGCTTTCTTT. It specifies CASSWTDTEAFF.

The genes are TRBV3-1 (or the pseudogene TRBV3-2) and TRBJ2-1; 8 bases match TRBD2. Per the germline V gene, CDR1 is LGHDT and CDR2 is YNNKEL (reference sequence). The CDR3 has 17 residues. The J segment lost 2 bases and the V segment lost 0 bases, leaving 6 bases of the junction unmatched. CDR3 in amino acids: CASSQEQRGSTYNEQFF. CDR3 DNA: TGTGCCAGCAGCCAAGAACAGCGGGGGTCAACCTACAATGAGCAGTTCTTC.

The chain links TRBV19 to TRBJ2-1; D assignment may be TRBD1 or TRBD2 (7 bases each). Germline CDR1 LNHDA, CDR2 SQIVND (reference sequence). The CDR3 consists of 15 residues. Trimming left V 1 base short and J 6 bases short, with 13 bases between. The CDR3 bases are TGTGCCAGTAGTATAGGGGACAGCGGGGTCAATGAGCAGTTCTTC. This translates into CASSIGDSGVNEQFF.

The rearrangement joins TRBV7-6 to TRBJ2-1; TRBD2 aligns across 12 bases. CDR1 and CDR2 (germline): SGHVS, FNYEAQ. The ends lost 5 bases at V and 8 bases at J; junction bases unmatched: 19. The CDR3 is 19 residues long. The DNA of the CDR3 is TGTGCCAGCAGCCCGTCTCATCCGGGACTAGCGGGTTCCCACGATGAGCAGTTCTTC. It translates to CASSPSHPGLAGSHDEQFF.

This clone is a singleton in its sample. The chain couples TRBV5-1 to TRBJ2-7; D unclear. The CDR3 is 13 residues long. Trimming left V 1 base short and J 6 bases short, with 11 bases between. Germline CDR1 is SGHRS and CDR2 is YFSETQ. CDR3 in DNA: TGCGCCAGCAGCTTGATGAGCCCCAGCGAGCAGTACTTC. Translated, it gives CASSLMSPSEQYF.

CDR3 nucleotide sequence: TGTGCCAGCACCCCCGGGGTAGCGGGACTCTACAATGAGCAGTTCTTC. It codes for CASTPGVAGLYNEQFF. V is TRBV9 and J is TRBJ2-1, with TRBD2 matching over 8 bases. V lost 6 bases and J lost 3; bases outside the gene matches: 11. CDR3 size: 16 residues. Germline V gene lookup returns CDR1 SGDLS and CDR2 YYNGEE.